This T cell receptor beta chain was identified during a study of blood T cells in healthy people across ages. The donors, healthy Caucasians from Russia, were aged about 6 to 95. Combining a sample-barcoded 5' primer with a J-beta primer mix, a second PCR ran for about 6 to 11 cycles. TCRdb re-called the 5' RACE reads through MiXCR, storing one row per CDR3 protein. The sample comprises just over 1 million distinct CDR3 sequences, 40% to 50% of which are singletons, and over 15% rests with the top ten. V lost 5 bases and J lost 0, with 28 bases in between. Germline V CDR1 and CDR2: SGHAT, FQDESV (reference sequence). CDR3 size: 21 residues.

The sample taken for sequencing was blood. This sequence originates from a woman aged 60-75 years in good health. The rearrangement joins TRBV11-1 to TRBJ2-2, with D perhaps matching TRBD2 (5 bases). CDR3 sequence: CASSPSSGPPSGFANTGELFF. CDR3 nucleotide sequence: TGTGCCAGCAGCCCAAGCTCCGGGCCCCCTTCGGGGTTCGCGAACACCGGGGAGCTGTTTTTT.